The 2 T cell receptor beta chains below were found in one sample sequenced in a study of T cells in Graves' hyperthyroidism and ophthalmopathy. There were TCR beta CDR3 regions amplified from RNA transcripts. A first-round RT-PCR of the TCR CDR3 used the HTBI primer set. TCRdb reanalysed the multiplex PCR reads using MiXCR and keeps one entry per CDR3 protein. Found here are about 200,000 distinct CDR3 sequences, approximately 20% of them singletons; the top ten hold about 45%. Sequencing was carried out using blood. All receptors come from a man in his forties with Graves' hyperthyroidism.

The CDR3 DNA follows: TGTGCCAGCAGCTTGGAACCGATCTTGGGGGATGAGCAGTTCTTC. Residues: CASSLEPILGDEQFF. The chain links TRBV5-4 to TRBJ2-1; possibly TRBD1 or TRBD2 for D (5 bases each). Germline values: CDR1 SGHNT, CDR2 YYREEE (reference sequence). V gave up 0 bases and J gave up 8 bases, with 15 bases separating them. This CDR3 is built from 15 residues.

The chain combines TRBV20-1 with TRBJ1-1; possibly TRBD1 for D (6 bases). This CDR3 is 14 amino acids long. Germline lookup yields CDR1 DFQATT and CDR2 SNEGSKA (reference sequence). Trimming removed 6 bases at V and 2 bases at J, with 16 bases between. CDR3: CSASWGPGNTEAFF. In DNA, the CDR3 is TGCAGTGCGTCCTGGGGGCCGGGAAACACTGAAGCTTTCTTT.